The following is a TCR beta chain sequence with its context. Its antigen is unidentified. TCRdb called the 5' RACE reads again in MiXCR, with one record for every CDR3 protein. The profile shows approximately 260,000 distinct CDR3 sequences, around 17% of them singletons. These data originate in a study of T-cell memory formation after mild COVID-19. Points from the study as a whole: Clones contracting across day 15 to 85 had a balanced CD4/CD8 profile; later expanding clones leaned CD4+.

This CDR3 spans 18 amino acids. Germline CDR1 is MGHRA and CDR2 is YSYEKL. The V and J ends lost 0 bases and 1 base respectively, with 17 bases between them. The J gene is TRBJ2-3, the V gene TRBV4-1, with D possibly TRBD1 on 6 matching bases. This sequence originates from a man aged 18-30 years who had mild COVID-19 (a few samples of this study predate the infection). Cell type and time point are not known. Input material: PBMCs or a T cell subset sorted from them (not recorded which). The CDR3 region has the DNA TGCGCCAGCAGCCAAGATAGGACGACAGGTCTCCGCACAGATACGCAGTATTTT. It translates to CASSQDRTTGLRTDTQYF.